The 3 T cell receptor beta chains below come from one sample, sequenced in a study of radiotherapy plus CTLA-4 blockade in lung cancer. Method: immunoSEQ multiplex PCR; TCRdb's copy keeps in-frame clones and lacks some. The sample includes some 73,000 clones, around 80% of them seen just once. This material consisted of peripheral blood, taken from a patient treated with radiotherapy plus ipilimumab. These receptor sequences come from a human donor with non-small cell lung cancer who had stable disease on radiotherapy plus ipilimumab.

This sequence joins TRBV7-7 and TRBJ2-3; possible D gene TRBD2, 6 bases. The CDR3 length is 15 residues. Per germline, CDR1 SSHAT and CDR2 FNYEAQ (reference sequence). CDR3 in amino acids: CASARGTASTDTQYF. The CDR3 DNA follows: TGTGCTAGCGCACGGGGGACGGCTAGCACAGATACGCAGTATTTT.

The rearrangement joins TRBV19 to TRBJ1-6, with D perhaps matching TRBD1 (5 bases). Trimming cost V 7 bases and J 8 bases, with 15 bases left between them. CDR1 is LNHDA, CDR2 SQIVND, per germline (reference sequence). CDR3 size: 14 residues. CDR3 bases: TGTGCCAGTAAATTGACAGCAGTTCATTCACCCCTCCACTTT. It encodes CASKLTAVHSPLHF.

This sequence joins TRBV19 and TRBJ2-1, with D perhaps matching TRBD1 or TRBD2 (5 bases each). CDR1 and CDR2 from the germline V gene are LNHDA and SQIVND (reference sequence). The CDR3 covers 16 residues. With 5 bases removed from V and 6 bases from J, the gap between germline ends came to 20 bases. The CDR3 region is CASSPRTLGSINEQFF. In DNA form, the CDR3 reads TGTGCCAGTAGTCCGCGGACACTAGGGTCGATCAATGAGCAGTTCTTC.